These 17 T cell receptor beta chains originate from one sample sequenced in a study of shared clonotypes between healthy human individuals (dated by TCRdb to the early 2020s). The method was the immunoSEQ multiplex PCR assay. What TCRdb holds here is the immuneACCESS table cut down to in-frame rearrangements. Part of the clones is not present; checked against another copy, under half of the missing clones reflect an unresolved V gene, and the others are unexplained. In all, the sample holds about 380,000 clones, and 95% to 97% of those were seen once. 0.32% of the sample is in the top ten clones. Specimen: memory CD8+ T cells sorted from blood. Per the publication, the cell subset or site label means: CD45RO+ cells pooled with CCR7-negative TemRA cells. These receptors originate from a young man in good health.

This sequence joins TRBV5-4 and TRBJ2-3; 7 nucleotides match TRBD2. V shed 0 bases and J 0 bases; nucleotides not matched to a gene: 7. The CDR3 covers 17 residues. Per the germline V gene, CDR1 is SGHNT and CDR2 is YYREEE (reference sequence). The CDR3 region has the DNA TGTGCCAGCAGCTTGGGTCGGTGGCGGGGGAGCACAGATACGCAGTATTTT. Protein: CASSLGRWRGSTDTQYF.

The rearrangement joins TRBV6-5 to TRBJ2-1, with 13 bases identical to TRBD2. The germline gives CDR1 MNHEY, CDR2 SVGAGI. The CDR3 totals 16 residues. V lost 4 bases, J lost 6 bases, and 6 bases stayed unmatched. The CDR3 DNA reads TGTGCCAGCAGTTCCGGACTAGCGGGAGTGGTCAATGAGCAGTTCTTC. This translates into CASSSGLAGVVNEQFF.

This clone was detected once. V and J are TRBV28 and TRBJ2-7, with 9 bases matching TRBD1. This CDR3 has 12 residues. V gave up 7 bases and J gave up 5 bases; unmatched junction bases: 3. Per germline, CDR1 MDHEN and CDR2 SYDVKM. The CDR3, as DNA: TGTGCCAGCATGACAGGGGGTAACGAGCAGTACTTC. Translated: CASMTGGNEQYF.

Remarks on this clone: In the same sample, other DNA sequences code for this CDR3. The chain has TRBV27 and TRBJ1-1; no reliable D call. CDR3 length: 13 residues. Per the germline V gene, CDR1 is MNHEY and CDR2 is SMNVEV (reference sequence). V was clipped by 2 bases and J by 0 bases, with 4 bases between them. The CDR3 coding sequence is TGTGCCAGCAGTTTAAGCTTGAACACTGAAGCTTTCTTT. Amino acid sequence: CASSLSLNTEAFF.

This clone was seen once. The chain recombines TRBV5-1 with TRBJ1-2, with 9 bases lining up with TRBD1. The trim removed 0 bases at V and 4 bases at J, leaving 4 bases unmatched. The CDR3 covers 15 residues. Per germline, CDR1 SGHRS and CDR2 YFSETQ. The CDR3 region is CASSLEGQGRYGYTF. In nucleotides, the CDR3 is TGCGCCAGCAGCTTGGAGGGACAGGGTCGCTATGGCTACACCTTC.

Details on this clone: The same CDR3 is also encoded by other DNA sequences in this sample. The chain is built from TRBV19 and TRBJ2-7; 8 nucleotides align to TRBD2. Losses at the gene ends were 1 base for V and 2 bases for J; bases not matched to a gene: 4. The CDR3 sequence is 15 residues long. Germline V gene lookup returns CDR1 LNHDA and CDR2 SQIVND (reference sequence). CDR3 sequence reads: CASSIGLAGPYEQYF. CDR3 DNA: TGTGCCAGTAGTATAGGCCTAGCGGGCCCCTACGAGCAGTACTTC.

This sequence joins TRBV5-5 and TRBJ1-5, with TRBD1 as a possible D gene (5 bases). The germline gives CDR1 SGHKS, CDR2 YYEKEE (reference sequence). The V gene lost 0 bases and the J gene lost 2 bases, with 18 bases spanning the gap. The CDR3 contains 18 residues. The CDR3 nucleotides are TGTGCCAGCAGCTTGGGGGTGAGGGGAGCGGTAGGCAATCAGCCCCAGCATTTT. It is translated as CASSLGVRGAVGNQPQHF.

J is TRBJ2-1 and V is TRBV9; 12 bases agree with TRBD2. J was trimmed by 5 bases and V by 4 bases; bases with no gene match: 10. The CDR3 contains 17 residues. The germline V gene encodes CDR1 SGDLS and CDR2 YYNGEE. This CDR3 is CASSTGFGLAGNNEQFF. CDR3 coding DNA: TGTGCCAGCAGCACCGGATTTGGACTAGCGGGAAACAATGAGCAGTTCTTC. The whole variable domain, remainder taken from reference TRBV9 and TRBJ2-1, is DSGVTQTPKHLITATGQRVTLRCSPRSGDLSVYWYQQSLDQGLQFLIQYYNGEERAKGNILERFSAQQFPDLHSELNLSSLELGDSALYFCASSTGFGLAGNNEQFFGPGTRLTVL.

The V gene is TRBV7-2, the J gene TRBJ2-7; tentatively, D is TRBD2 (7 bases). V gave up 1 base and J gave up 2 bases, with 12 bases separating them. Germline CDR1 and CDR2: SGHTA and FQGNSA. This CDR3 has 15 amino acids. The CDR3 region is CASSLGAGAAYEQYF. The CDR3 region has the DNA TGTGCCAGCAGCTTAGGTGCGGGGGCAGCCTACGAGCAGTACTTC.

This chain links TRBV27 with TRBJ2-2, with D perhaps TRBD1 (5 bases). The germline V gene encodes CDR1 MNHEY and CDR2 SMNVEV (reference sequence). V was pared by 7 bases and J by 8 bases, with 14 bases between. This CDR3 is 13 amino acids long. The CDR3 here is CASTMGRYGELFF. DNA for the CDR3: TGTGCCAGCACCATGGGGCGGTATGGGGAGCTGTTTTTT.

The genes are TRBV10-3 and TRBJ1-3; 9 bases fit TRBD1. V shed 7 bases, J shed 4 bases, and the junction held 8 bases outside the gene matches. Germline V lookup: CDR1 ENHRY, CDR2 SYGVKD. CDR3 size: 15 residues. The CDR3 protein is CAINNGTGPGNTIYF. DNA of the CDR3: TGTGCCATCAATAACGGGACAGGGCCAGGAAACACCATATATTTT.

In the case of this clone: Relative to the germline gene, one junction end is altered; a read error may explain this. This rearrangement joins TRBV29-1 to TRBJ2-1, with TRBD1 matching over 7 bases. CDR1 is SQVTM and CDR2 is ANQGSEA in the germline V gene. The CDR3 totals 21 residues. The CDR3, as DNA: TGCAGCGTTGTTGGGGGACAGACAGCTGCGGGCTTCCTAAGCTCCAACAATGAGCAGTTCTTC. Amino acids: CSVVGGQTAAGFLSSNNEQFF.

The chain uses TRBV25-1 and TRBJ1-2; D gene uncertain. With 6 bases removed from V and 3 bases from J, the gap between germline ends came to 8 bases. The CDR3 sequence is 12 residues long. Germline loops: CDR1 MGHDK, CDR2 SYGVNS. CDR3 in DNA: TGTGCCAGCAGCTTCTGGGACTATGGCTACACCTTC. Translation: CASSFWDYGYTF.

The V and J genes are TRBV28 and TRBJ1-5, with 9 positions matching TRBD1. CDR1 and CDR2 (germline): MDHEN, SYDVKM. This CDR3 region has 15 residues. The J segment lost 2 bases and the V segment lost 3 bases, leaving 2 bases of the junction unmatched. The CDR3 sequence: CASSFRTGGNQPQHF. The CDR3 nucleotides read TGTGCCAGCAGTTTCAGGACAGGGGGCAATCAGCCCCAGCATTTT.

This clone was detected once. The J gene is TRBJ2-7, the V gene TRBV5-8, with D unresolved. With 5 bases removed from V and 4 bases from J, the gap between germline ends came to 16 bases. CDR1 and CDR2 (germline): SGHTS, YDEGEE. CDR3 length: 14 amino acids. Here the CDR3 reads CASRRPTRKYEQYF. The CDR3 DNA follows: TGTGCCAGCAGGAGGCCCACGAGAAAATACGAGCAGTACTTC.

The CDR3 reads CASSQERHSGSTDTQYF. The CDR3 coding sequence is TGCGCCAGCAGCCAAGAGCGTCATAGCGGCAGCACAGATACGCAGTATTTT. The chain couples TRBV4-1 to TRBJ2-3; possibly TRBD2 for D (6 bases). V dropped 0 bases and J dropped 0 bases, with 13 bases sitting between them. From germline, CDR1 is MGHRA and CDR2 YSYEKL. The CDR3 is 17 residues long.

In its sample, this clone was seen once. The DNA of the CDR3 is TGTGCCAGTAGGGCTTTGGACAGGAGGGGCAATGAGCAGTTCTTC. It translates to CASRALDRRGNEQFF. The genes are TRBV19 and TRBJ2-1; TRBD1 might be the D (7 bases). CDR1 and CDR2 from the germline V gene are LNHDA and SQIVND (reference sequence). The CDR3 is made up of 15 amino acids. V was cut by 6 bases and J by 6 bases, with 18 bases left in between.